These 26 T cell receptor beta chains came from one sample sequenced in a study of cytomegalovirus exposure and HLA in healthy donors. The PCR used 60 Vbeta and 13 Jbeta primers. TCRdb's copy holds only in-frame clones and misses some; the assay was immunoSEQ multiplex PCR. This table has over 150,000 clones, around nine tenths appearing once. Sequenced input: PBMCs. Receptors originate from a woman in her twenties or thirties in good health and CMV-seronegative.

As DNA, the CDR3 is TGCGCCAGCAGCTTGGCCGGGGGGACAGGCCTTGAAGCTTTCTTT. Residues: CASSLAGGTGLEAFF. The chain joins TRBV5-1 to TRBJ1-1; 8 nucleotides align to TRBD1. The J segment lost 7 bases and the V segment lost 0 bases, leaving 8 bases of the junction unmatched. In germline, CDR1 is SGHRS, CDR2 YFSETQ. The CDR3 sequence is 15 residues long.

This clone has only one observation. This sequence joins TRBV4-2 and TRBJ2-5; TRBD2 might be the D (5 bases). V was cut by 6 bases and J by 2 bases, with 13 bases left in between. The CDR3 is made up of 14 amino acids. CDR1 is LGHNA and CDR2 is YNFKEQ in the germline V gene. CDR3 in amino acids: CASSLDFLQETQYF. DNA for the CDR3: TGTGCCAGCAGTTTGGACTTCTTACAAGAGACCCAGTACTTC.

This clone came up a few times. J is TRBJ2-7 and V is TRBV5-6, with a tentative D call TRBD1 (6 bases). The CDR3 consists of 14 residues. V lost 3 bases and J 2 bases, leaving 12 bases between the germline ends. Germline V lookup: CDR1 SGHDT, CDR2 YYEEEE. CDR3 loop: CASSSRTVPYEQYF. For the CDR3, the DNA is TGTGCCAGCAGCTCCCGGACAGTCCCCTACGAGCAGTACTTC.

The chain couples TRBV6-6 to TRBJ2-6; tentative D call: TRBD1 (5 bases). CDR1 and CDR2 (germline): MNHNY, SVGAGI (reference sequence). The CDR3 is 15 amino acids. V was clipped by 6 bases and J by 0 bases, with 9 bases between them. DNA of the CDR3: TGTGCCAGCAGGGCAGGGATCTCTGGGGCCAACGTCCTGACTTTC. Its translation: CASRAGISGANVLTF.

This sequence joins TRBV11-3 and TRBJ2-1, with a weak D call TRBD1 (5 bases). Trimming removed 6 bases from V and 4 bases from J, with 10 bases in between. The CDR3 is 13 amino acids. The germline gives CDR1 SGHNT, CDR2 YENEEA. The CDR3 sequence is CASRRTGYNEQFF. DNA for the CDR3: TGTGCCAGCAGAAGAACAGGTTACAATGAGCAGTTCTTC.

The chain couples TRBV6-1 to TRBJ2-5; no reliable D call. The DNA matches TRBJ2-7 better at its end, which makes the J call doubtful. This CDR3 contains 15 residues. In germline, CDR1 is MNHNS, CDR2 SASEGT. CDR3 in DNA: TGTGCCAGCAGTGAAACCCCGGTACCTACCTACGAGCAGTACTTC. Translation: CASSETPVPTYEQYF.

The V and J genes are TRBV2 and TRBJ1-5; D gene uncertain. Germline V gene sequence: CDR1 SNHLY, CDR2 FYNNEI. There are 15 residues in the CDR3. The germline V and J ends were trimmed by 3 bases and 1 base, with 10 bases remaining between them. The CDR3 DNA follows: TGTGCCAGCAGTGAGAGGGCGGAGAGCAATCAGCCCCAGCATTTT. Its protein product is CASSERAESNQPQHF.

This clone has just one count. CDR3 in amino acids: CAWSVLTQGWVTEAFF. CDR3 in DNA: TGTGCCTGGAGTGTACTGACCCAGGGATGGGTCACTGAAGCTTTCTTT. This rearrangement joins TRBV30 to TRBJ1-1, with D maybe TRBD1 (5 bases). The CDR3 is made up of 16 amino acids. Per the germline V gene, CDR1 is GTSNPN and CDR2 is SVGIG (reference sequence). The germline V and J ends were trimmed by 0 bases and 4 bases, with 18 bases remaining between them.

The CDR3 region has the DNA TGCGCCAGCAGCTCGGTGAGCTCCTACGAGCAGTACTTC. It codes for CASSSVSSYEQYF. V gene TRBV5-1 combines with J gene TRBJ2-7, with D unclear. This CDR3 contains 13 residues. Germline CDR1 reads SGHRS; CDR2 reads YFSETQ. V shed 3 bases and J shed 0 bases, with 7 bases lying between them.

V is TRBV5-4 and J is TRBJ2-1; unclear D gene. Germline V gives CDR1 SGHNT, CDR2 YYREEE (reference sequence). This CDR3 has 14 residues. V lost 4 bases and J 1 base, leaving 9 bases between the germline ends. CDR3 nucleotides: TGTGCCAGCAGCACGACACATTCCTACAATGAGCAGTTCTTC. Protein: CASSTTHSYNEQFF.

This chain uses TRBV7-9 with TRBJ1-5, with 9 bases aligning to TRBD1. CDR1 and CDR2 from the germline V gene are SEHNR and FQNEAQ (reference sequence). Unmatched junction bases numbered 6, after V lost 6 bases and J lost 6 bases. The length of the CDR3 is 14 residues. DNA for the CDR3: TGTGCCAGCAGTCGACAGGGGGATAGTCAGCCCCAGCATTTT. Encoded protein: CASSRQGDSQPQHF.

The gene calls are TRBV7-6 and TRBJ2-5; TRBD2 matches at 8 bases. Germline trimming cut 0 bases from V and 6 bases from J; bases unmatched to any gene: 12. The CDR3 has 17 residues. CDR1 is SGHVS, CDR2 FNYEAQ, per germline. The CDR3 reads CASSLAGTGTSMKTQYF. The CDR3 region has the DNA TGTGCCAGCAGCTTAGCGGGAACCGGGACTAGTATGAAGACCCAGTACTTC.

The chain joins TRBV6-5 to TRBJ2-7; D gene unclear. From germline, CDR1 is MNHEY and CDR2 SVGAGI. V was shortened by 5 bases and J by 12 bases, with 14 bases between the two germline ends. The CDR3 totals 11 residues. The CDR3 spells CASSPNRLLYF. CDR3 in DNA: TGTGCCAGCAGTCCAAACAGATTATTGTACTTC.

This chain joins TRBV10-2 and TRBJ2-5, with D perhaps TRBD2 (6 bases). The J call may be faulty, since TRBJ2-7 better matches the DNA end. The CDR3 runs 12 residues. CDR1 and CDR2 (germline): WSHSY, SAAADI. CDR3 nucleotide sequence: TGCGCCAGCACCGGACTATCCTACGAGCAGTACTTC. It is translated as CASTGLSYEQYF.

This sequence joins TRBV4-1 and TRBJ2-7, with TRBD2 as a possible D gene (6 bases). Germline loops: CDR1 MGHRA, CDR2 YSYEKL. The CDR3 spans 13 residues. V gave up 1 base and J gave up 12 bases, with 16 bases separating them. As DNA, the CDR3 is TGCGCCAGCAGCCAAGGGGGGACTGATTTGAGGTACTTC. Its protein is CASSQGGTDLRYF.

V usage is TRBV2 and J usage is TRBJ1-1; possible D gene TRBD1, 5 bases. The germline V gene has CDR1 SNHLY and CDR2 FYNNEI. The CDR3 is made up of 13 amino acids. Trimming pared 4 bases from V and 10 bases from J, leaving 16 bases between. The CDR3 sequence is CASSVGGGRTAFF. CDR3 in DNA: TGTGCCAGCAGTGTTGGCGGGGGTCGGACAGCTTTCTTT.

This CDR3 reads CASSTAWSSYNEQFF. In DNA form, the CDR3 reads TGTGCCAGTAGTACGGCCTGGAGCTCCTACAATGAGCAGTTCTTC. The genes are TRBV19 and TRBJ2-1; no definite D call. Trimming removed 4 bases from V and 0 bases from J, with 10 bases in between. The germline V gene encodes CDR1 LNHDA and CDR2 SQIVND (reference sequence). This CDR3 is 15 amino acids long.

The chain uses TRBV4-2 and TRBJ2-2; no firm D call. The CDR3 has 13 amino acids. The V gene lost 1 base and the J gene lost 6 bases, with 6 bases spanning the gap. From germline, CDR1 is LGHNA and CDR2 YNFKEQ. CDR3 in amino acids: CASSQALAGELFF. As DNA, the CDR3 is TGTGCCAGCAGCCAAGCTCTAGCCGGGGAGCTGTTTTTT.

The chain has TRBV5-4 and TRBJ2-3; 11 positions agree with TRBD2. V was pared by 4 bases and J by 0 bases, with 4 bases of the junction left unmatched. The CDR3 runs 16 residues. The germline gives CDR1 SGHNT, CDR2 YYREEE (reference sequence). This CDR3 reads CASSKGLAESTDTQYF. The CDR3, as DNA: TGTGCCAGCAGCAAGGGACTAGCGGAGAGCACAGATACGCAGTATTTT.

V gene TRBV27 combines with J gene TRBJ2-5; D is perhaps TRBD2 (5 bases). The CDR3 length is 13 residues. Germline V CDR1 and CDR2: MNHEY, SMNVEV (reference sequence). V lost 4 bases and J lost 6, with 12 bases in between. The CDR3 nucleotides are TGTGCCAGCAGTTCGGGGATTGGGAAGACCCAGTACTTC. This codes for CASSSGIGKTQYF.

J is TRBJ1-1 and V is TRBV29-1; a possible D gene is TRBD1 (5 bases). The germline CDR1 and CDR2 sequences are SQVTM and ANQGSEA. The CDR3 covers 14 residues. V dropped 1 base and J dropped 0 bases, with 9 bases sitting between them. The CDR3 region has the DNA TGCAGCGTTGAAGGCGGAGGGGTGAACACTGAAGCTTTCTTT. Its protein product is CSVEGGGVNTEAFF.

The chain carries TRBV7-2 and TRBJ2-3; perhaps TRBD2 as D (6 bases). Germline V gene data show CDR1 as SGHTA and CDR2 as FQGNSA. This CDR3 has 16 amino acids. V was pared by 2 bases and J by 3 bases, with 15 bases between. CDR3 region: CASSLQAGMGTDTQYF. The CDR3 nucleotides read TGTGCCAGCAGCTTACAGGCGGGGATGGGGACAGATACGCAGTATTTT.

CDR3 residues: CASDTLGGQGNTEAFF. DNA of the CDR3: TGTGCCAGTGACACCTTGGGAGGGCAGGGAAACACTGAAGCTTTCTTT. The J gene is TRBJ1-1, the V gene TRBV19; perhaps TRBD1 as D (5 bases). The CDR3 is 16 amino acids. The germline V gene encodes CDR1 LNHDA and CDR2 SQIVND (reference sequence). V was trimmed by 8 bases and J by 2 bases, leaving 21 bases between them.

The chain uses TRBV15 and TRBJ2-5; possible D gene TRBD2, 5 bases. The germline V gene has CDR1 LNHNV and CDR2 YYDKDF (reference sequence). CDR3 size: 13 residues. V was pared by 1 base and J by 5 bases, with 8 bases between. In DNA, the CDR3 is TGTGCCACCAGCAGAGGCGGGTTGGAGACCCAGTACTTC. This sequence encodes CATSRGGLETQYF.

The rearrangement links TRBV5-5 to TRBJ1-2; 10 bases fit TRBD1. CDR3 size: 15 residues. Trimming removed 4 bases from V and 0 bases from J; junction bases left unmatched: 3. Per the germline V gene, CDR1 is SGHKS and CDR2 is YYEKEE (reference sequence). In DNA form, the CDR3 reads TGTGCCAGCAGCACCGGGACAGGGGCTAACTATGGCTACACCTTC. Protein: CASSTGTGANYGYTF. Full variable domain (remainder filled in from reference TRBV5-5 and TRBJ1-2): DAGVTQSPTHLIKTRGQQVTLRCSPISGHKSVSWYQQVLGQGPQFIFQYYEKEERGRGNFPDRFSARQFPNYSSELNVNALLLGDSALYLCASSTGTGANYGYTFGSGTRLTVV.

The chain uses TRBV28 and TRBJ2-3; TRBD2 agrees at 14 bases. Losses at the gene ends were 4 bases for V and 8 bases for J; bases not matched to a gene: 8. The CDR3 is made up of 16 amino acids. Germline CDR1 and CDR2: MDHEN and SYDVKM. The CDR3 here is CASSSIGTSGRGTQYF. The CDR3 nucleotides are TGTGCCAGCAGTTCCATCGGGACTAGCGGGAGAGGTACGCAGTATTTT.